Sequencing of this TCR beta chain was carried out in a study of preoperative IRX-2 immunotherapy in early breast cancer. The ends were cut back, 4 bases at V and 5 bases at J, with 17 bases in the middle. Germline V gene data show CDR1 as SQVTM and CDR2 as ANQGSEA. This CDR3 contains 15 residues. This clone was found a few times. Sequencing used immunoSEQ multiplex PCR; TCRdb keeps in-frame clones, though not all of them. The sample consists of around 29,000 clones, 82% of them appearing once. As for treatment: preoperative locoregional IRX-2 cytokine immunotherapy. This phase Ib study tested locoregional IRX-2 cytokine immunotherapy given before surgery.

The sample was collected from a patient treated with IRX-2 immunotherapy. The V and J genes are TRBV29-1 and TRBJ2-2, with D perhaps TRBD1 or TRBD2 (5 bases each). The sequence derives from a human donor with breast cancer. The CDR3 region is CSVAVRGYWTGELFF. DNA for the CDR3: TGCAGCGTTGCGGTTCGGGGCTATTGGACCGGGGAGCTGTTTTTT.